The rows below give T cell receptor beta chains drawn from one sample of a study of blood T cell repertoires in COVID-19. Sequenced by immunoSEQ multiplex PCR; TCRdb stores in-frame clones only, minus some. The repertoire holds around 250,000 clones, with over 75% as singletons. The sequencing input was PBMCs or T cells enriched from blood (not recorded which). These receptors were obtained from a woman aged 40 to 50 who had been exposed to COVID-19. CDR3s include the opening cysteine and the closing phenylalanine or tryptophan. A D gene is named only where the DNA matches it firmly. Size values are once, few and many counts, or a class for expanded clones, and some rows have none.

cdr3_aa cdr3_nt j_call clone_size cdr3_length v_call d_call
CASSSRDRVDNEQFF TGTGCCAGCAGCTCCCGGGACAGGGTCGACAATGAGCAGTTCTTC TRBJ2-1 - 15 TRBV7-9 TRBD1
CATSDTLNTGELFF TGTGCCACCAGCGACACCTTGAACACCGGGGAGCTGTTTTTT TRBJ2-2 - 14 TRBV24-1 -
CASSFDSRTGNEQFF TGTGCCAGCAGCTTTGACTCACGGACAGGTAATGAGCAGTTCTTC TRBJ2-1 once 15 TRBV7-9 TRBD1
CASSHPGGARHEKLFF TGTGCCAGCAGCCACCCCGGGGGGGCCAGACATGAAAAACTGTTTTTT TRBJ1-4 - 16 TRBV7-9 -
CASSRPLGGKFTDTQYF TGTGCCAGCAGCCGGCCCTTGGGGGGGAAATTCACAGATACGCAGTATTTT TRBJ2-3 - 17 TRBV3-1/TRBV3-2 TRBD2
CSVVTGVVRTDTQYF TGCAGCGTTGTGACGGGGGTAGTGCGTACAGATACGCAGTATTTT TRBJ2-3 - 15 TRBV29-1 -
CASSPRLASDTEAFF TGTGCCAGTAGTCCGAGACTGGCGTCGGACACTGAAGCTTTCTTT TRBJ1-1 - 15 TRBV19 -
CASSLTTGGEQYF TGTGCCAGCAGCTTAACGACCGGGGGCGAGCAGTACTTC TRBJ2-7 - 13 TRBV7-3 -
CASSERGAGYGYTF TGTGCCAGCAGTGAACGGGGGGCGGGCTATGGCTACACCTTC TRBJ1-2 - 14 TRBV6-1 -
CASSGTSGERYNEQFF TGTGCCAGCAGCGGGACTAGCGGGGAACGCTACAATGAGCAGTTCTTC TRBJ2-1 - 16 TRBV9 TRBD2
CASSLVSSYRGLNYGYTF TGTGCCAGCAGCTTAGTTTCCTCCTACAGGGGTCTCAACTATGGCTACACCTTC TRBJ1-2 - 18 TRBV7-8 TRBD1